These 6 T cell receptor beta chains share one sample of origin, sequenced in a study of blood T cell repertoires in COVID-19. TCRdb's table, derived via immunoSEQ multiplex PCR, lists solely in-frame clones and lacks some. The profile shows over 150,000 clones, roughly four fifths of them singletons. The sequencing sample was made of peripheral blood. The receptors stem from a woman aged 80 or older with COVID-19, enrolled during active disease.

The rearrangement links TRBV12-5 to TRBJ1-2; the D gene is possibly TRBD1 (6 bases). The CDR3 is 15 residues long. CDR1 is LGHNT, CDR2 FRNRAP, per germline. The V end was cut by 0 bases, the J end by 4 bases, with 12 bases between. This CDR3 reads CASGLVGAGAYGYTF. CDR3 DNA sequence: TGTGCTAGTGGTTTGGTAGGGGCAGGGGCCTATGGCTACACCTTC. Complete variable domain (other parts from reference TRBV12-5 and TRBJ1-2): DARVTQTPRHKVTEMGQEVTMRCQPILGHNTVFWYRQTMMQGLELLAYFRNRAPLDDSGMPKDRFSAEMPDATLATLKIQPSEPRDSAVYFCASGLVGAGAYGYTFGSGTRLTVV.

As to this clone: The same CDR3 also results from other DNA sequences found in this sample. The rearrangement uses TRBV19 and TRBJ1-4; a weak D match, TRBD1 (5 bases). Germline CDR1 reads LNHDA; CDR2 reads SQIVND (reference sequence). Trimming took 2 bases from V and 7 from J, leaving 5 bases between them. This CDR3 region has 12 residues. The CDR3 coding sequence is TGTGCCAGTAGTATAAGGGGTGAAAAACTGTTTTTT. This translates into CASSIRGEKLFF.

V and J are TRBV5-4 and TRBJ2-2; D is unresolved. The length of the CDR3 is 14 residues. Germline loops: CDR1 SGHNT, CDR2 YYREEE (reference sequence). Trimming removed 0 bases at V and 1 base at J, with 4 bases between. For the CDR3, the DNA is TGTGCCAGCAGCTTGGGGCAGAACACCGGGGAGCTGTTTTTT. This gives the protein CASSLGQNTGELFF.

The rearrangement joins TRBV5-6 to TRBJ2-3; TRBD2 agrees at 9 bases. J gave up 2 bases and V 0 bases, and 7 bases lay outside the gene matches. This CDR3 contains 17 residues. Germline assignment: CDR1 SGHDT and CDR2 YYEEEE. The CDR3 loop is CASSLASLAGSTDTQYF. The DNA of the CDR3 is TGTGCCAGCAGCTTGGCCTCGCTAGCGGGATCCACAGATACGCAGTATTTT. Using reference TRBV5-6 and TRBJ2-3 for the parts outside the CDR3, the full variable domain is DAGVTQSPTHLIKTRGQQVTLRCSPKSGHDTVSWYQQALGQGPQFIFQYYEEEERQRGNFPDRFSGHQFPNYSSELNVNALLLGDSALYLCASSLASLAGSTDTQYFGPGTRLTVL.

The chain recombines TRBV27 with TRBJ2-7, with 7 positions matching TRBD1. V was pared by 6 bases and J by 6 bases, with 23 bases of the junction left unmatched. The CDR3 length is 18 residues. Germline V gene data show CDR1 as MNHEY and CDR2 as SMNVEV (reference sequence). The CDR3 region is CASSNQLSKTGRSVEQYF. The CDR3 coding sequence is TGTGCCAGCAGCAACCAGTTGTCGAAGACAGGGCGGAGTGTCGAGCAGTACTTC.

The CDR3: CASSLTGTGGAGSPLHF. The CDR3 bases are TGTGCCAGCAGCTTGACCGGGACAGGGGGCGCCGGATCACCCCTCCACTTT. J is TRBJ1-6 and V is TRBV5-6, with 12 bases identical to TRBD1. Germline-derived CDR1 and CDR2 are SGHDT and YYEEEE. The V segment lost 1 base and the J segment 10 bases; nucleotides outside the gene matches: 9. CDR3 size: 17 residues.